The TCR beta chain under discussion was sequenced for a study of a mutant IDH1 vaccine in newly diagnosed glioma. Study in general: In some groups vaccination began 4-6 weeks post-radiotherapy; others received it with temozolomide. Patients' prior therapy spanned radiotherapy, temozolomide, or both; most underwent both. Scheduled at week 35, visit V12 preceded visit V13, held at week 47.

Time point indicated: week 47, end of study. All doses held 300 ug of mutant IDH1 20-mer peptide, with topical imiquimod. Eight vaccinations were given in weeks 1, 3, 5, 7, 11, 15, 19 and 23. Sequencing used immunoSEQ multiplex PCR; TCRdb keeps in-frame clones, though not all of them. Counted here are some 62,000 clones, roughly four fifths occurring once; the ten biggest clones make up 3.8%. The CDR3 runs 16 residues. V lost 6 bases, J lost 6 bases, and 10 bases stayed unmatched. Germline V lookup: CDR1 MDHEN, CDR2 SYDVKM. A remark on this clone: What it recognizes is unknown.

The clonotype comes from a man aged 25 to 45 with glioma. The material sequenced was PBMCs, taken from a glioma patient whose treatment included an IDH1 peptide vaccine. The genes are TRBV28 and TRBJ2-2; TRBD2 agrees at 10 bases. In DNA form, the CDR3 reads TGTGCCAGCAGCTACCCCTGGACTAGCGGTCCCGGGGAGCTGTTTTTT. It is translated as CASSYPWTSGPGELFF.